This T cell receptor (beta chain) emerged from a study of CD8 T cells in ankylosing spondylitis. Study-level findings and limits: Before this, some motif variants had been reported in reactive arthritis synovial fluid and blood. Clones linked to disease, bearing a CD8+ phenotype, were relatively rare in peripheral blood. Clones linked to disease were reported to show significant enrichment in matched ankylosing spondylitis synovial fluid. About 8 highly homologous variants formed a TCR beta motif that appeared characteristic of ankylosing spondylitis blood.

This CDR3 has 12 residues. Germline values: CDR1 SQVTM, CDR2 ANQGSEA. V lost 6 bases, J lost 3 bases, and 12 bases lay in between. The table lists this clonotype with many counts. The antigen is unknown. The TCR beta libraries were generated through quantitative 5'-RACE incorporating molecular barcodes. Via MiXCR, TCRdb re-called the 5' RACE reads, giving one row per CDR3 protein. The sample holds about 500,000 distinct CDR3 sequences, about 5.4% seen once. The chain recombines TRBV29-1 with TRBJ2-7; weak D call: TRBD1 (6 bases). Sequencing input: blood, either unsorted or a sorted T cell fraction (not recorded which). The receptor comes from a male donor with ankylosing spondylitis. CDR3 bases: TGCAGCGTCGGCAGGGGCCTCTACGAGCAGTACTTC. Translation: CSVGRGLYEQYF.